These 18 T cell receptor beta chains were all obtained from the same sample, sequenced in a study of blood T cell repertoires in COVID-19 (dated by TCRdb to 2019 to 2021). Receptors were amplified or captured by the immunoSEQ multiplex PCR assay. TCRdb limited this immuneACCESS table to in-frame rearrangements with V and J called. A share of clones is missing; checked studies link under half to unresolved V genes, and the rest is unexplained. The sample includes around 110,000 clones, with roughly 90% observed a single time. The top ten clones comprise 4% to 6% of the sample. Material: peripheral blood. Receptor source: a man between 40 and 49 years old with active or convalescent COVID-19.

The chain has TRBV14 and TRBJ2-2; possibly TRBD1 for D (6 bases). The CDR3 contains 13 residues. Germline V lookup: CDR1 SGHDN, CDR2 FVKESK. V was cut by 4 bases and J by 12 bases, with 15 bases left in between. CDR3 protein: CASSPRLQGKLFF. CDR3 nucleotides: TGTGCCAGCAGCCCCCGTCTACAGGGCAAGCTGTTTTTT.

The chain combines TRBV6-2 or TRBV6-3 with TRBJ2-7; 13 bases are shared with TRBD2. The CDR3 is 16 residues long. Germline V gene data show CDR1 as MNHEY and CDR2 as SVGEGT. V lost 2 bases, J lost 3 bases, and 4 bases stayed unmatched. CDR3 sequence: CASSYPLAGGDYEQYF. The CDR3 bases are TGTGCCAGCAGTTACCCACTAGCGGGAGGGGACTACGAGCAGTACTTC.

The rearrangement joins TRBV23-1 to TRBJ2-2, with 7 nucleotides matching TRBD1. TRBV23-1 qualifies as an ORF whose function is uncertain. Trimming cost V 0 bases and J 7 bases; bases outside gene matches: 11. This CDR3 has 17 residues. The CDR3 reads CASSQSTGAIIIGELFF. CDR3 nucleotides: TGCGCCAGCAGTCAATCCACAGGGGCGATTATAATCGGGGAGCTGTTTTTT.

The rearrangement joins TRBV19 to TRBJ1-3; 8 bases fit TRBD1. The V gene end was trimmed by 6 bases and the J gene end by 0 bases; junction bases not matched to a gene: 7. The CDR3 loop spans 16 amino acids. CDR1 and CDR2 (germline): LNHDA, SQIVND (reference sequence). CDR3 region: CASSETGASSGNTIYF. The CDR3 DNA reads TGTGCCAGTAGCGAGACAGGGGCAAGCTCTGGAAACACCATATATTTT.

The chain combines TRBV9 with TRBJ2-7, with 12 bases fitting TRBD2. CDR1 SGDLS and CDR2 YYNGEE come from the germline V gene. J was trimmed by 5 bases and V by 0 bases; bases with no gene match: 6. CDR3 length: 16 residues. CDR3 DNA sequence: TGTGCCAGCAGCGTAGCTCTAGCGGGAGGGCCCGACGAGCAGTACTTC. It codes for CASSVALAGGPDEQYF.

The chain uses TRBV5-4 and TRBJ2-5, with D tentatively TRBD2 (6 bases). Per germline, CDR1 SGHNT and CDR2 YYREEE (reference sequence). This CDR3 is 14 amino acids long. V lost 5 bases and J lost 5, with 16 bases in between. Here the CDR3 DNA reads TGTGCCAGCAGAGGAGCCGGGAGTATGGAGACCCAGTACTTC. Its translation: CASRGAGSMETQYF.

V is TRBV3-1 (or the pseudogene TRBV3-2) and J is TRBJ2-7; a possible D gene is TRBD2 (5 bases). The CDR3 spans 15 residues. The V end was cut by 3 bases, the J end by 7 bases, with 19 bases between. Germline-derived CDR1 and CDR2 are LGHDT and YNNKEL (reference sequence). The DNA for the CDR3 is TGTGCCAGCAGCCATCAAGGACTGGGTATGGAGGAGCAGTACTTC. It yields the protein CASSHQGLGMEEQYF.

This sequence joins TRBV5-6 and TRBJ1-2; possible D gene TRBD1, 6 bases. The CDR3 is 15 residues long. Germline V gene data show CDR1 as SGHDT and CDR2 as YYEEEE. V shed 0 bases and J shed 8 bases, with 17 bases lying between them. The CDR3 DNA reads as TGTGCCAGCAGCTTGGATGGTACGGGGGGCGCAGGCTACACCTTC. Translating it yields CASSLDGTGGAGYTF.

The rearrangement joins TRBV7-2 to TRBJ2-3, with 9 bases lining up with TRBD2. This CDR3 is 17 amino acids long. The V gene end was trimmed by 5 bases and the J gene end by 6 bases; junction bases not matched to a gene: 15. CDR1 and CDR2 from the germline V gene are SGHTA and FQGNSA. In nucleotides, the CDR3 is TGTGCCAGCAGCCCAAGCAGCAGCGGGAGGAGGTCGGATACGCAGTATTTT. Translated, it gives CASSPSSSGRRSDTQYF.

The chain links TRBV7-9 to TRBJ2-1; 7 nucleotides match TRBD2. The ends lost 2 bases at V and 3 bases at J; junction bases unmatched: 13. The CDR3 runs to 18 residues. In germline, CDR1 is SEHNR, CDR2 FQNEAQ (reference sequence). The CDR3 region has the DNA TGTGCCAGCAGCTTAACCGAATCAATGCGGGAGCTCTACAATGAGCAGTTCTTC. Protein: CASSLTESMRELYNEQFF.

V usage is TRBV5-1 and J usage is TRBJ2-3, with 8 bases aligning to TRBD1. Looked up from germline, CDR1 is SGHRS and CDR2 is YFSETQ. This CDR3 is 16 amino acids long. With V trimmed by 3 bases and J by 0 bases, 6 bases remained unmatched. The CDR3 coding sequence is TGCGCCAGCAGCTCGACGACAGGGGCCAGCACAGATACGCAGTATTTT. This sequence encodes CASSSTTGASTDTQYF.

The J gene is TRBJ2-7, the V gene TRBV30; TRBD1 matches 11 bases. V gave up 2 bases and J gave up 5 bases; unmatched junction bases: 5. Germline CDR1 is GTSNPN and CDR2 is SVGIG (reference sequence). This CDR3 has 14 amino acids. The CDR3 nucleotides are TGTGCCTGGAGTAAGGGACAGGGGGTGGACGAGCAGTACTTC. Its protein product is CAWSKGQGVDEQYF.

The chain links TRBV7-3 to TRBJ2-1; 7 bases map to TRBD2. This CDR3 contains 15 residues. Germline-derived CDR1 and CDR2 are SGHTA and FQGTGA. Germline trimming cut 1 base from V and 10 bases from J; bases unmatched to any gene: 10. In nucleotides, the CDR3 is TGTGCCAGCAGCTTAAGATCGGGAGGATCAAGCGAGCAGTTCTTC. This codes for CASSLRSGGSSEQFF.

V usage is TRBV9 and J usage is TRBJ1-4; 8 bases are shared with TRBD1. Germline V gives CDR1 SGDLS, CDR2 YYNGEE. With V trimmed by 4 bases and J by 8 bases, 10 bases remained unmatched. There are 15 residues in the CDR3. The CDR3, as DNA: TGTGCCAGCAGCCCTTCGGGGACAGGAAGGGAAAAACTGTTTTTT. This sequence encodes CASSPSGTGREKLFF.

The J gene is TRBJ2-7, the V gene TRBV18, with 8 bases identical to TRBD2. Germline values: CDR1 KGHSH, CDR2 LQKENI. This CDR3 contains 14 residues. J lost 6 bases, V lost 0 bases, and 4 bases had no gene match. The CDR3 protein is CASSPPGLVGEQYF. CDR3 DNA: TGTGCCAGCTCACCACCGGGACTAGTTGGCGAGCAGTACTTC.

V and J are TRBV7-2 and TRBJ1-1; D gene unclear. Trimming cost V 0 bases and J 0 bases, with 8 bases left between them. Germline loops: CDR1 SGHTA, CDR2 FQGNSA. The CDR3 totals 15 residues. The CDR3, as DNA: TGTGCCAGCAGCTTAGCGTACGGTGTGAACACTGAAGCTTTCTTT. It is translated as CASSLAYGVNTEAFF.

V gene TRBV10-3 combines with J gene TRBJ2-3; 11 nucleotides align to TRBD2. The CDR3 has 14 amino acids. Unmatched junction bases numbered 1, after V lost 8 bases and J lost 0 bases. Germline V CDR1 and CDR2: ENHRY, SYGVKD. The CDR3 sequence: CAILAGGSTDTQYF. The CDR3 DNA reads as TGTGCCATCTTAGCGGGGGGGAGCACAGATACGCAGTATTTT.

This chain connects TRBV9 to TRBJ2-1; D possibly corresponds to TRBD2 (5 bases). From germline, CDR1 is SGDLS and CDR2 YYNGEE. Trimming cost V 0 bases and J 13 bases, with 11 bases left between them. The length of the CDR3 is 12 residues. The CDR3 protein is CASSVESGLQFF. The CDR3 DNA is TGTGCCAGCAGCGTAGAATCAGGACTCCAGTTCTTC. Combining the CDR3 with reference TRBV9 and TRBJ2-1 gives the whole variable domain DSGVTQTPKHLITATGQRVTLRCSPRSGDLSVYWYQQSLDQGLQFLIQYYNGEERAKGNILERFSAQQFPDLHSELNLSSLELGDSALYFCASSVESGLQFFGPGTRLTVL.